This T cell receptor beta chain was sequenced during a study of cytomegalovirus exposure and HLA in healthy donors. The primer mix had 60 Vbeta and 13 Jbeta primers. Sequenced by immunoSEQ multiplex PCR; TCRdb stores in-frame clones only, minus some. The sample has under 200,000 clones; roughly four fifths are singletons. V was pared by 2 bases and J by 4 bases, with 8 bases between. Germline V gives CDR1 SEHNR, CDR2 FQNEAQ (reference sequence). The CDR3 covers 13 residues. This clone was seen only a few times. The chain recombines TRBV7-9 with TRBJ1-1; D perhaps matches TRBD1 (5 bases). Input material: PBMCs. This sequence was found in a female donor in good health and CMV-seronegative. CDR3 coding DNA: TGTGCCAGCAGCTTACGGGGGGGCACTGAAGCTTTCTTT. Translating gives CASSLRGGTEAFF.